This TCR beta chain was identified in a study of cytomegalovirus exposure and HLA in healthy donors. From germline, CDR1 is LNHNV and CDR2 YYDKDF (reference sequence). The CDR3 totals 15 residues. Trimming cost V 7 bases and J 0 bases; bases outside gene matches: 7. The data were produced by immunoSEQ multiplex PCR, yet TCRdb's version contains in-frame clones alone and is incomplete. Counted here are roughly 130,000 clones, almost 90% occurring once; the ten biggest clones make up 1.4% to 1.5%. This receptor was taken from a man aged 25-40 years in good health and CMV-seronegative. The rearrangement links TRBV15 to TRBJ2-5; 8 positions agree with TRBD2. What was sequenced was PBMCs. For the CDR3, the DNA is TGTGCCACCATAGGTACTAGCGGAGACCAAGAGACCCAGTACTTC. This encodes CATIGTSGDQETQYF.